This T cell receptor beta chain was sequenced in a study of blood T cell repertoires in COVID-19. Looking at the study overall: COVID-19 samples, acute and convalescent, were from the United States, Italy and Spain. T cells, B-cell-depleted T cells, or PBMCs supplied cDNA or gDNA.

Germline V gene data show CDR1 as LGHDT and CDR2 as YNNKEL (reference sequence). The CDR3 sequence is 13 residues long. The germline V and J ends were trimmed by 6 bases and 8 bases, with 14 bases remaining between them. Authors' analysis steps: For nucleated cells, counts were estimated from reference gene primer amplification. This table comes from immunoSEQ multiplex PCR, and its TCRdb copy is limited to in-frame clones, with some not included. D and trimming were read from the DNA, whereas the V and J calls and clone size are those reported in that table. The table records more than 200,000 clones, about 88% of them present only once.

This sequence was found in an older man with acute or convalescent COVID-19. This chain connects TRBV3-1 (or the pseudogene TRBV3-2) to TRBJ2-1; the D gene is possibly TRBD1 (6 bases). What was sequenced was peripheral blood. DNA of the CDR3: TGTGCCAGCAGGGCAGGGGTTTGGGATGAGCAGTTCTTC. Encoded protein: CASRAGVWDEQFF.